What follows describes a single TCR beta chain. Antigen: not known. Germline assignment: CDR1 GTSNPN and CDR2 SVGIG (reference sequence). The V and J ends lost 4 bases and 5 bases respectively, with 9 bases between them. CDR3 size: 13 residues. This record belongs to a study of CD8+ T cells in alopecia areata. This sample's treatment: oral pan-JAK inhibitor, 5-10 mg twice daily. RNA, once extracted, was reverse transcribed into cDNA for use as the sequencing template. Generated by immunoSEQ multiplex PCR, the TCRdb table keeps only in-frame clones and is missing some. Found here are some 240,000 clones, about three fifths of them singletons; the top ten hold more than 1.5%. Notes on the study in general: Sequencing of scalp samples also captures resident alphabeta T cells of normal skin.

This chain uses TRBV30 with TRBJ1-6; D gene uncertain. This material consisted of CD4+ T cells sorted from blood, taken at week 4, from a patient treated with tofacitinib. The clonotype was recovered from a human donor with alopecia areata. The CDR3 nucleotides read TGTGCCTGGAATCAAGGGAATAATTCACCCCTCCACTTT. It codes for CAWNQGNNSPLHF.